Shown below are 26 T cell receptor beta chains from a single sample sequenced in a study of T cell changes during pregnancy in multiple sclerosis. Libraries were prepared by immunoSEQ multiplex PCR; TCRdb keeps only in-frame clonotypes and omits some of them. The data show about 87,000 clones, just under 95% seen once. The material was peripheral blood, obtained in the third trimester of pregnancy. These receptors all stem from a female donor in good health, enrolled as a control in a pregnancy study.

The chain combines TRBV19 with TRBJ2-1, with 8 bases identical to TRBD2. Per germline, CDR1 LNHDA and CDR2 SQIVND (reference sequence). The CDR3 runs 16 residues. The V gene end was trimmed by 5 bases and the J gene end by 4 bases; junction bases not matched to a gene: 10. CDR3 nucleotide sequence: TGTGCCAGTAGTCCGCAACAAGCGGGAGTGTACAATGAGCAGTTCTTC. It codes for CASSPQQAGVYNEQFF.

The V call is TRBV5-4, the J call TRBJ2-7, with 8 bases matching TRBD2. The CDR3 contains 15 residues. Germline CDR1 and CDR2: SGHNT and YYREEE (reference sequence). Losses at the gene ends were 0 bases for V and 5 bases for J; bases not matched to a gene: 7. The CDR3 sequence is CASSLVAGTRDEQYF. CDR3 in DNA: TGTGCCAGCAGCTTGGTGGCCGGGACTAGAGACGAGCAGTACTTC.

The chain is built from TRBV6-5 and TRBJ2-1; D unresolved. This CDR3 is built from 15 residues. Between the trimmed V and J ends, which lost 6 bases and 0 bases, there was a span of 12 bases. Germline V gene sequence: CDR1 MNHEY, CDR2 SVGAGI. This CDR3 reads CASSRDSSSYNEQFF. CDR3 nucleotide sequence: TGTGCCAGCAGCCGCGACTCTAGCTCCTACAATGAGCAGTTCTTC.

The rearrangement joins TRBV18 to TRBJ1-3; TRBD1 is a possible D gene (6 bases). The CDR3 has 15 residues. V was shortened by 3 bases and J by 0 bases, with 9 bases between the two germline ends. Looked up from germline, CDR1 is KGHSH and CDR2 is LQKENI. CDR3 sequence: CASSPDRSSGNTIYF. CDR3 coding DNA: TGTGCCAGCTCACCCGACAGGAGCTCTGGAAACACCATATATTTT.

The chain carries TRBV15 and TRBJ2-7; 8 positions match TRBD2. From germline, CDR1 is LNHNV and CDR2 YYDKDF (reference sequence). There are 12 residues in the CDR3. With 9 bases clipped from V and 2 bases from J, the junction kept 3 bases outside the gene matches. Written as DNA, the CDR3 is TGTGCCACTACTAGCGGAACCTACGAGCAGTACTTC. Protein product: CATTSGTYEQYF.

This clone was recorded once. V gene TRBV4-1 combines with J gene TRBJ2-3; D is unresolved. Deletions cut 0 bases from V and 0 bases from J, with 7 bases between. CDR1 MGHRA and CDR2 YSYEKL come from the germline V gene. This CDR3 region has 15 residues. In DNA form, the CDR3 reads TGCGCCAGCAGCCAAGACTACCCAAGCACAGATACGCAGTATTTT. Translation gives CASSQDYPSTDTQYF.

CDR3 amino acids: CSVTRDRVQETQYF. CDR3 coding DNA: TGCAGCGTCACACGGGACAGGGTACAAGAGACCCAGTACTTC. This chain uses TRBV29-1 with TRBJ2-5, with 9 nucleotides matching TRBD1. Germline CDR1 is SQVTM and CDR2 is ANQGSEA. The V and J ends lost 6 bases and 2 bases, in that order; junction bases with no gene match: 7. This CDR3 is built from 14 residues. Based on the CDR3 plus reference TRBV29-1 and TRBJ2-5, the full variable domain is SAVISQKPSRDICQRGTSLTIQCQVDSQVTMMFWYRQQPGQSLTLIATANQGSEATYESGFVIDKFPISRPNLTFSTLTVSNMSPEDSSIYLCSVTRDRVQETQYFGPGTRLLVL.

This clone was detected once. The V gene is TRBV5-6, the J gene TRBJ1-1, with 7 bases matching TRBD1. The CDR3 is made up of 15 amino acids. Trimming cost V 0 bases and J 1 base; bases outside gene matches: 3. CDR1 SGHDT and CDR2 YYEEEE come from the germline V gene. CDR3 region: CASSLGYRGNTEAFF. Here the CDR3 DNA reads TGTGCCAGCAGCTTGGGATACAGGGGGAACACTGAAGCTTTCTTT. The whole variable domain, remainder taken from reference TRBV5-6 and TRBJ1-1, is DAGVTQSPTHLIKTRGQQVTLRCSPKSGHDTVSWYQQALGQGPQFIFQYYEEEERQRGNFPDRFSGHQFPNYSSELNVNALLLGDSALYLCASSLGYRGNTEAFFGQGTRLTVV.

The chain is built from TRBV27 and TRBJ1-5; D is possibly TRBD1 (5 bases). CDR1 MNHEY and CDR2 SMNVEV come from the germline V gene (reference sequence). The length of the CDR3 is 13 residues. V was cut by 5 bases and J by 5 bases, with 10 bases left in between. CDR3 nucleotide sequence: TGTGCCAGCAGTCTCGCGGGGGATCAGCCCCAGCATTTT. It is translated as CASSLAGDQPQHF.

The chain couples TRBV4-2 to TRBJ2-5; tentatively, D is TRBD1 (5 bases). The CDR3 is made up of 13 amino acids. CDR1 and CDR2 (germline): LGHNA, YNFKEQ. V lost 6 bases and J 5 bases, leaving 13 bases between the germline ends. CDR3 DNA sequence: TGTGCCAGCAGTTTAGGGGCAGGGGAGACCCAGTACTTC. Amino acid sequence: CASSLGAGETQYF.

The V and J genes are TRBV7-2 and TRBJ2-7; perhaps TRBD2 as D (5 bases). Trimming shortened V by 5 bases and J by 0 bases, and 14 bases separated the two germline ends. The germline gives CDR1 SGHTA, CDR2 FQGNSA. This CDR3 spans 15 amino acids. CDR3 sequence: CASSPSSGSSYEQYF. The CDR3 bases are TGTGCCAGCAGCCCTTCAAGCGGTAGCTCCTACGAGCAGTACTTC.

The chain uses TRBV7-6 and TRBJ2-7; TRBD2 matches 12 bases. Looked up from germline, CDR1 is SGHVS and CDR2 is FNYEAQ. Trimming removed 1 base from V and 7 bases from J; junction bases left unmatched: 11. The CDR3 is 17 amino acids. CDR3 amino acids: CASSLGAKRTSGTEQYF. Here the CDR3 DNA reads TGTGCCAGCAGCTTAGGCGCCAAGCGGACTAGCGGGACAGAGCAGTACTTC.

The chain joins TRBV21-1 to TRBJ2-1; the table's D call, TRBD2, has no DNA check behind it. TRBV21-1 is a documented pseudogene. The CDR3 sequence is 16 residues long. DNA of the CDR3: TGTGCCAGCAGCAATAGCACGGCTAGCTCCTACAATGAGCAGTTCTTC. Its protein is CASSNSTASSYNEQFF.

V and J are TRBV4-1 and TRBJ1-1, with D perhaps TRBD1 (5 bases). Trimming pared 7 bases from V and 3 bases from J, leaving 15 bases between. Looked up from germline, CDR1 is MGHRA and CDR2 is YSYEKL. The CDR3 sequence is 14 residues long. In DNA, the CDR3 is TGCGCCAGCAAAAAGGAGGAGGGGTACACTGAAGCTTTCTTT. Amino acids: CASKKEEGYTEAFF.

The chain couples TRBV27 to TRBJ1-2; a possible D gene is TRBD1 (6 bases). CDR1 and CDR2 (germline): MNHEY, SMNVEV (reference sequence). CDR3 length equals 16 residues. Trimming pared 6 bases from V and 6 bases from J, leaving 23 bases between. CDR3: CASRLTGTSMLNGYTF. Written as DNA, the CDR3 is TGTGCCAGCAGATTAACCGGGACATCCATGCTAAATGGCTACACCTTC.

This CDR3 is CASSLGGHLAGDSYEQYF. CDR3 coding DNA: TGCGCCAGCAGCTTGGGGGGCCATCTAGCGGGTGATTCCTACGAGCAGTACTTC. This rearrangement joins TRBV5-1 to TRBJ2-7; TRBD2 aligns across 8 bases. Per the germline V gene, CDR1 is SGHRS and CDR2 is YFSETQ. The CDR3 runs to 18 residues. V lost 0 bases and J lost 1; bases outside the gene matches: 12. Filled out from reference TRBV5-1 and TRBJ2-7, the complete variable domain reads KAGVTQTPRYLIKTRGQQVTLSCSPISGHRSVSWYQQTPGQGLQFLFEYFSETQRNKGNFPGRFSGRQFSNSRSEMNVSTLELGDSALYLCASSLGGHLAGDSYEQYFGPGTRLTVT.

The chain links TRBV5-6 to TRBJ2-5; no definite D call. Germline V gene data show CDR1 as SGHDT and CDR2 as YYEEEE. The V gene lost 2 bases and the J gene lost 2 bases, with 7 bases spanning the gap. The CDR3 has 13 residues. The CDR3 DNA reads as TGTGCCAGCAGCTTCAGGCTTCAAGAGACCCAGTACTTC. Protein product: CASSFRLQETQYF.

This clone was counted once. The chain recombines TRBV9 with TRBJ1-5, with 7 bases lining up with TRBD1. Germline trimming cut 0 bases from V and 0 bases from J; bases unmatched to any gene: 9. This CDR3 has 18 residues. Germline assignment: CDR1 SGDLS and CDR2 YYNGEE. The CDR3 DNA reads TGTGCCAGCAGCGTAGCCCCCGTCAGGGGGAATAGCAATCAGCCCCAGCATTTT. Translation: CASSVAPVRGNSNQPQHF.

The genes are TRBV6-5 and TRBJ1-5; 11 nucleotides align to TRBD1. Germline CDR1 and CDR2: MNHEY and SVGAGI. V trimming: 6 bases; J trimming: 7 bases; junction bases outside the gene matches: 8. The CDR3 length is 15 residues. For the CDR3, the DNA is TGTGCCAGCAGGCAGGACAGGGGGCTGGGGCAGCCCCAGCATTTT. Amino acids: CASRQDRGLGQPQHF.

On this clone itself: The junction departs from the called germline gene at one end, perhaps through a read error. The chain couples TRBV7-9 to TRBJ2-7; 10 bases map to TRBD2. The CDR3 length is 13 residues. Germline CDR1 reads SEHNR; CDR2 reads FQNEAQ (reference sequence). This CDR3 is CASSIAGGGEQYF. The CDR3 nucleotides are TGTGCCAGCAGCATAGCGGGAGGTGGCGAGCAGTACTTC.

The rearrangement uses TRBV5-6 and TRBJ2-1, with D hard to call. CDR3 length equals 14 residues. V shed 0 bases and J shed 2 bases, with 6 bases lying between them. CDR1 is SGHDT, CDR2 YYEEEE, per germline. CDR3 protein: CASSLGEAYNEQFF. The CDR3 DNA is TGTGCCAGCAGCTTGGGTGAGGCCTACAATGAGCAGTTCTTC.

This chain links TRBV28 with TRBJ1-5; TRBD1 aligns across 11 bases. The CDR3 contains 16 residues. With V trimmed by 6 bases and J by 1 base, 5 bases remained unmatched. Germline CDR1 MDHEN, CDR2 SYDVKM. DNA of the CDR3: TGTGCCAGCAGACCCGGGACAGGGGGAAGCAATCAGCCCCAGCATTTT. This gives the protein CASRPGTGGSNQPQHF.

The chain joins TRBV30 to TRBJ2-3; 7 nucleotides align to TRBD2. Germline V gene lookup returns CDR1 GTSNPN and CDR2 SVGIG (reference sequence). The CDR3 covers 15 residues. J lost 2 bases, V lost 0 bases, and 5 bases had no gene match. CDR3: CAWSVSSGLTDTQYF. Written as DNA, the CDR3 is TGTGCCTGGAGTGTCTCTAGCGGACTCACAGATACGCAGTATTTT.

The rearrangement links TRBV25-1 to TRBJ2-1; D possibly corresponds to TRBD1 (8 bases). This CDR3 contains 15 residues. Trimming stripped 5 bases from V and 4 bases from J, with 15 bases between. Germline V gene lookup returns CDR1 MGHDK and CDR2 SYGVNS. The CDR3 spells CASSPTGGEYNEQFF. CDR3 DNA: TGTGCCAGCAGTCCCACAGGGGGGGAATACAATGAGCAGTTCTTC.

This chain uses TRBV28 with TRBJ2-5; maybe TRBD2 (5 bases). The CDR3 loop spans 15 amino acids. V was shortened by 6 bases and J by 1 base, with 15 bases between the two germline ends. Germline lookup yields CDR1 MDHEN and CDR2 SYDVKM. The CDR3 DNA reads TGTGCCAGCAGCCTGTCGAGGGTTGGCCAAGAGACCCAGTACTTC. Amino acid sequence: CASSLSRVGQETQYF. The entire variable domain, with the rest obtained from reference TRBV28 and TRBJ2-5, is as follows: DVKVTQSSRYLVKRTGEKVFLECVQDMDHENMFWYRQDPGLGLRLIYFSYDVKMKEKGDIPEGYSVSREKKERFSLILESASTNQTSMYLCASSLSRVGQETQYFGPGTRLLVL.

The chain is built from TRBV19 and TRBJ2-5; D is uncertain. The CDR3 totals 14 residues. Germline CDR1 is LNHDA and CDR2 is SQIVND (reference sequence). The V and J ends lost 4 bases and 2 bases respectively, with 11 bases between them. DNA of the CDR3: TGTGCCAGTAGTAATTGGGCAGAACAAGAGACCCAGTACTTC. Translated, it gives CASSNWAEQETQYF.